These 27 T cell receptor beta chains came from one sample sequenced in a study of OX40 agonist ivuxolimab in advanced cancers. Profiled with immunoSEQ multiplex PCR; TCRdb holds only in-frame clones, not every one. The sample has about 47,000 clones; roughly 90% are singletons. The sample here was CD4+ or CD8+ T cells sorted from blood, taken in a trial of the OX40 agonist ivuxolimab. The receptors here all came from an adult with an advanced solid tumor such as melanoma, head and neck, liver or kidney cancer.

The rearrangement joins TRBV27 to TRBJ2-3; D remains ambiguous. This CDR3 has 12 residues. V lost 6 bases and J 0 bases, leaving 4 bases between the germline ends. The germline CDR1 and CDR2 sequences are MNHEY and SMNVEV (reference sequence). The CDR3 nucleotides read TGTGCCAGCAGAACCAGCACAGATACGCAGTATTTT. It encodes CASRTSTDTQYF.

The genes are TRBV18 and TRBJ2-3, with D possibly matching TRBD1 (6 bases). Germline lookup yields CDR1 KGHSH and CDR2 LQKENI. Trimming removed 3 bases at V and 2 bases at J, with 21 bases between. CDR3 length: 18 residues. The CDR3 sequence is CASSPMIQGPTTTDTQYF. The CDR3, as DNA: TGTGCCAGCTCACCCATGATACAGGGACCAACAACCACAGATACGCAGTATTTT.

The chain employs TRBV18 and TRBJ1-3, with D uncertain. The CDR3 sequence is 12 residues long. In germline, CDR1 is KGHSH, CDR2 LQKENI. Trimming took 3 bases from V and 3 from J, leaving 3 bases between them. This CDR3 reads CASSPDGNTIYF. The CDR3 DNA follows: TGTGCCAGCTCACCGGATGGAAACACCATATATTTT.

This chain joins TRBV28 and TRBJ1-4; 8 positions match TRBD1. The CDR3 has 15 amino acids. The germline CDR1 and CDR2 sequences are MDHEN and SYDVKM. Trimming took 5 bases from V and 4 from J; bases not matched to a gene: 6. CDR3 in amino acids: CASSPKTGVNEKLFF. CDR3 in DNA: TGTGCCAGCAGTCCGAAGACAGGGGTTAATGAAAAACTGTTTTTT.

This CDR3 is CASRAKVGTDTQYF. CDR3 DNA sequence: TGTGCCAGCCGAGCCAAGGTGGGCACAGATACGCAGTATTTT. The chain is built from TRBV11-3 and TRBJ2-3; no clear D gene. Trimming stripped 8 bases from V and 1 base from J, with 13 bases between. The germline CDR1 and CDR2 sequences are SGHNT and YENEEA. This CDR3 spans 14 amino acids.

This chain links TRBV4-3 with TRBJ2-1; D not certain. Germline CDR1 and CDR2: LGHNA and YSLEER. CDR3 size: 12 residues. The V end was cut by 4 bases, the J end by 9 bases, with 10 bases between. The CDR3 DNA reads TGCGCCAGCAGCCGGCACGACGGTGAGCAGTTCTTC. As protein: CASSRHDGEQFF.

To note about this clone: At one end the junction does not follow the germline gene, possibly because of a read error. The chain links TRBV6-5 to TRBJ1-2; D may be TRBD1 (5 bases). The CDR3 is made up of 13 amino acids. The germline V gene encodes CDR1 MNHEY and CDR2 SVGAGI. The CDR3 nucleotides read TGTGCCAGCAGCTACGGGACTCTCTATCGCTACACCTTC. Its protein product is CASSYGTLYRYTF.

This sequence joins TRBV5-6 and TRBJ2-5, with D possibly being TRBD1 (5 bases). This CDR3 contains 13 residues. Germline assignment: CDR1 SGHDT and CDR2 YYEEEE. The V and J ends lost 3 bases and 2 bases respectively, with 8 bases between them. The CDR3 is CASSSTVQETQYF. The CDR3 nucleotides read TGTGCCAGCAGCTCGACAGTACAAGAGACCCAGTACTTC.

The chain uses TRBV10-1 and TRBJ1-5; D remains ambiguous. There are 13 residues in the CDR3. The V gene's germline CDR1 is WNHNN and CDR2 SYGVQD (reference sequence). V lost 2 bases to trimming and J lost 3 bases, with 5 bases between them. CDR3 nucleotide sequence: TGCGCCAGCAGTGAGGGGGTCAATCAGCCCCAGCATTTT. As protein: CASSEGVNQPQHF.

This sequence joins TRBV19 and TRBJ1-4; D is possibly TRBD1 (5 bases). Trimming stripped 9 bases from V and 14 bases from J, with 13 bases between. This CDR3 has 10 residues. Per germline, CDR1 LNHDA and CDR2 SQIVND (reference sequence). This CDR3 is CARGKGDLFF. CDR3 sequence (DNA): TGTGCCAGGGGAAAAGGGGACCTGTTTTTT.

The gene calls are TRBV5-8 and TRBJ2-7; possibly TRBD1 for D (6 bases). V was cut by 2 bases and J by 4 bases, with 16 bases left in between. The CDR3 has 15 residues. Looked up from germline, CDR1 is SGHTS and CDR2 is YDEGEE. DNA for the CDR3: TGTGCCAGCAGCTTATCCCCACAGGGTATTTACGAGCAGTACTTC. This codes for CASSLSPQGIYEQYF.

Only one count was recorded for this clone. The V call is TRBV27, the J call TRBJ2-3, with 12 positions matching TRBD1. Germline CDR1 MNHEY, CDR2 SMNVEV (reference sequence). The junction had 4 bases not matched to a gene; V was cut back by 3 bases and J by 0 bases. There are 17 residues in the CDR3. The DNA for the CDR3 is TGTGCCAGCAGTTTGACGGGACAGGGGGCTAGCACAGATACGCAGTATTTT. It encodes CASSLTGQGASTDTQYF.

This clone appeared a few times. This rearrangement joins TRBV18 to TRBJ2-7; D is ambiguous. The ends were cut back, 2 bases at V and 7 bases at J, with 12 bases in the middle. The CDR3 has 13 residues. Germline V gives CDR1 KGHSH, CDR2 LQKENI. CDR3 loop: CASSPAAAPEQYF. DNA for the CDR3: TGTGCCAGCTCACCAGCCGCGGCCCCAGAGCAGTACTTC.

The genes are TRBV7-6 and TRBJ1-5; D gene unclear. The germline V gene has CDR1 SGHVS and CDR2 FNYEAQ. The CDR3 totals 11 residues. The V gene lost 3 bases and the J gene lost 7 bases, with 4 bases spanning the gap. The CDR3: CASSLRQPQHF. In nucleotides, the CDR3 is TGTGCCAGCAGCTTGAGGCAGCCCCAGCATTTT.

V is TRBV7-3 and J is TRBJ2-5, with 9 bases aligning to TRBD1. Germline-derived CDR1 and CDR2 are SGHTA and FQGTGA. This CDR3 has 13 residues. J gave up 5 bases and V 4 bases, and 2 bases lay outside the gene matches. CDR3 sequence reads: CASSSGTGETQYF. For the CDR3, the DNA is TGTGCCAGCAGCTCAGGGACAGGGGAGACCCAGTACTTC. Using reference TRBV7-3 and TRBJ2-5 for the parts outside the CDR3, the full variable domain is GAGVSQTPSNKVTEKGKYVELRCDPISGHTALYWYRQSLGQGPEFLIYFQGTGAADDSGLPNDRFFAVRPEGSVSTLKIQRTERGDSAVYLCASSSGTGETQYFGPGTRLLVL.

The chain joins TRBV7-6 to TRBJ2-2, with 8 bases that match TRBD2. The CDR3 consists of 16 residues. The V gene end was trimmed by 5 bases and the J gene end by 5 bases; junction bases not matched to a gene: 10. Germline-derived CDR1 and CDR2 are SGHVS and FNYEAQ. CDR3 region: CASSPSAGEGTGELFF. In nucleotides, the CDR3 is TGTGCCAGCAGCCCCTCAGCGGGAGAGGGTACCGGGGAGCTGTTTTTT.

This clone was recorded only once. This CDR3 is CSVWGTGLSYEQYF. The CDR3 coding sequence is TGCAGCGTTTGGGGAACGGGTCTGTCCTACGAGCAGTACTTC. The rearrangement joins TRBV29-1 to TRBJ2-7; D is ambiguous. Germline V gene lookup returns CDR1 SQVTM and CDR2 ANQGSEA. CDR3 size: 14 residues. V was pared by 5 bases and J by 1 base, with 15 bases between.

V and J are TRBV7-2 and TRBJ2-5; TRBD2 might be the D (5 bases). V lost 1 base, J lost 5 bases, and 14 bases lay in between. Germline lookup yields CDR1 SGHTA and CDR2 FQGNSA. The CDR3 has 15 residues. CDR3 sequence (DNA): TGTGCCAGCAGCTTAGGAGGGCTGGAGCGGGAGACCCAGTACTTC. This translates into CASSLGGLERETQYF.

The J gene is TRBJ2-1, the V gene TRBV7-2; 11 positions agree with TRBD2. From germline, CDR1 is SGHTA and CDR2 FQGNSA. J gave up 7 bases and V 5 bases, and 10 bases lay outside the gene matches. The CDR3 is made up of 16 amino acids. The CDR3 DNA reads as TGTGCCAGCAGCCCCATAGCGGGAGGGAGGAGGAATGAGCAGTTCTTC. Protein: CASSPIAGGRRNEQFF.

The rearrangement joins TRBV7-2 to TRBJ1-1, with D maybe TRBD1 (5 bases). The CDR3 covers 14 residues. Trimming stripped 3 bases from V and 4 bases from J, with 12 bases between. CDR1 SGHTA and CDR2 FQGNSA come from the germline V gene. For the CDR3, the DNA is TGTGCCAGCAGCTTGGTAGGGGCCAGCACTGAAGCTTTCTTT. It yields the protein CASSLVGASTEAFF.

J is TRBJ2-7 and V is TRBV6-6, with 10 positions matching TRBD2. The CDR3 is 12 amino acids. Per the germline V gene, CDR1 is MNHNY and CDR2 is SVGAGI (reference sequence). After removal of 5 bases from V and 6 bases from J, the junction contained 1 base not matched to a gene. DNA of the CDR3: TGTGCCAGCAGTCGACTAGCGGGCGAGCAGTACTTC. It translates to CASSRLAGEQYF.

This clone showed up just once. This chain's CDR3 is CASSLNPRASNQPQHF. CDR3 nucleotides: TGTGCCAGCTCACTTAACCCCAGGGCTAGCAATCAGCCCCAGCATTTT. The chain is built from TRBV18 and TRBJ1-5; D perhaps matches TRBD1 (5 bases). V was trimmed by 4 bases and J by 0 bases, leaving 13 bases between them. Germline CDR1 and CDR2: KGHSH and LQKENI. The CDR3 has 16 residues.

This chain connects TRBV30 to TRBJ1-1, with a tentative D call TRBD1 (5 bases). The CDR3 length is 14 residues. CDR1 is GTSNPN, CDR2 SVGIG, per germline (reference sequence). The V end lost 4 bases, the J end lost 2 bases, and 14 bases lay between the germline ends. DNA of the CDR3: TGTGCCTGGATTTTTAAGGGGAGAAACACTGAAGCTTTCTTT. Residues: CAWIFKGRNTEAFF. The whole variable domain, filled in from reference TRBV30 and TRBJ1-1, reads SQTIHQWPATLVQPVGSPLSLECTVEGTSNPNLYWYRQAAGRGLQLLFYSVGIGQISSEVPQNLSASRPQDRQFILSSKKLLLSDSGFYLCAWIFKGRNTEAFFGQGTRLTVV.

The rearrangement joins TRBV18 to TRBJ2-5; D gene unclear. The CDR3 has 13 amino acids. Germline V gene sequence: CDR1 KGHSH, CDR2 LQKENI. V lost 3 bases and J 4 bases, leaving 9 bases between the germline ends. CDR3 loop: CASSPSGLETQYF. CDR3 DNA sequence: TGTGCCAGCTCACCCTCGGGTCTAGAGACCCAGTACTTC. Supplemented by reference TRBV18 and TRBJ2-5, the full variable domain reads NAGVMQNPRHLVRRRGQEARLRCSPMKGHSHVYWYRQLPEEGLKFMVYLQKENIIDESGMPKERFSAEFPKEGPSILRIQQVVRGDSAAYFCASSPSGLETQYFGPGTRLLVL.

This chain connects TRBV27 to TRBJ1-5; D remains unclear. This CDR3 comprises 15 residues. Trimming took 7 bases from V and 0 from J, leaving 13 bases between them. CDR1 and CDR2 (germline): MNHEY, SMNVEV (reference sequence). CDR3 protein: CASTPVGLSNQPQHF. The CDR3 nucleotides are TGTGCCAGCACTCCGGTAGGCCTTAGCAATCAGCCCCAGCATTTT.

The rearrangement links TRBV27 to TRBJ2-7, with 11 bases lining up with TRBD2. CDR3 size: 15 residues. V shed 5 bases and J 6 bases; nucleotides not matched to a gene: 9. CDR1 MNHEY and CDR2 SMNVEV come from the germline V gene (reference sequence). The CDR3 reads CASSVRLAGRAEQYF. Written as DNA, the CDR3 is TGTGCCAGCAGTGTCAGACTAGCGGGACGGGCCGAGCAGTACTTC.

The DNA for the CDR3 is TGTGCCAGCAGTGCGACAAGGACAGGGTCTTTCACAGATACGCAGTATTTT. Residues: CASSATRTGSFTDTQYF. This chain links TRBV25-1 with TRBJ2-3; 8 bases map to TRBD1. The CDR3 has 17 amino acids. The V gene end was trimmed by 4 bases and the J gene end by 2 bases; junction bases not matched to a gene: 11. Germline V CDR1 and CDR2: MGHDK, SYGVNS.